This T cell receptor beta chain was identified in a study of Ad26.COV2.S vaccination and SARS-CoV-2 variants. The V segment lost 3 bases and the J segment 5 bases; nucleotides outside the gene matches: 9. The CDR3 length is 15 residues. Germline CDR1 reads SGHRS; CDR2 reads YFSETQ. Described treatment: roughly 20 received Ad26.COV2.S at low or high dose, single or two shots; about 5 received placebo; per-sample allocation not given. The samples were gathered on day 63 after the first injection of vaccine or placebo. The protocol was immunoSEQ multiplex PCR, while the TCRdb copy is restricted to in-frame clones and leaves out a portion. Here the sample spans 350,000 to 500,000 clones, 90% being singletons.

Source: peripheral blood, taken in a trial of Ad26.COV2.S vaccine versus placebo. The V call is TRBV5-1, the J call TRBJ2-7, with 9 bases lining up with TRBD1. This sequence was found in a person between 18 and 60 years old who received the Ad26.COV2.S COVID-19 vaccine or a placebo. The chain's CDR3 is CASSWGDRVPNEQYF. In DNA form, the CDR3 reads TGCGCCAGCAGCTGGGGGGACAGGGTCCCCAACGAGCAGTACTTC. Full variable domain (rest looked up from reference TRBV5-1 and TRBJ2-7): KAGVTQTPRYLIKTRGQQVTLSCSPISGHRSVSWYQQTPGQGLQFLFEYFSETQRNKGNFPGRFSGRQFSNSRSEMNVSTLELGDSALYLCASSWGDRVPNEQYFGPGTRLTVT.